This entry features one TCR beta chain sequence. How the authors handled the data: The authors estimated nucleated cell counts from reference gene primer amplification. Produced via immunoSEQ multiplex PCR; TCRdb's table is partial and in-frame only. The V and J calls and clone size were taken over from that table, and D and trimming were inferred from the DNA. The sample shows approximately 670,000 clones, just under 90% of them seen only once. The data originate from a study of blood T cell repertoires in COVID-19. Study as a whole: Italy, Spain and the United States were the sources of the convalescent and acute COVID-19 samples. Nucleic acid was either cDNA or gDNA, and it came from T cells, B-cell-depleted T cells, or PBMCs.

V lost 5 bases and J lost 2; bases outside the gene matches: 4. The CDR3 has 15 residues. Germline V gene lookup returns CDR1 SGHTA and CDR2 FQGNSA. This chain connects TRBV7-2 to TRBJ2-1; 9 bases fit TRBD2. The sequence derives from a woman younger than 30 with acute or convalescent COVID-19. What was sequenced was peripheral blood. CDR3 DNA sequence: TGTGCCAGCAGCGCGCGGGGGGGCCCCTACAATGAGCAGTTCTTC. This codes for CASSARGGPYNEQFF.